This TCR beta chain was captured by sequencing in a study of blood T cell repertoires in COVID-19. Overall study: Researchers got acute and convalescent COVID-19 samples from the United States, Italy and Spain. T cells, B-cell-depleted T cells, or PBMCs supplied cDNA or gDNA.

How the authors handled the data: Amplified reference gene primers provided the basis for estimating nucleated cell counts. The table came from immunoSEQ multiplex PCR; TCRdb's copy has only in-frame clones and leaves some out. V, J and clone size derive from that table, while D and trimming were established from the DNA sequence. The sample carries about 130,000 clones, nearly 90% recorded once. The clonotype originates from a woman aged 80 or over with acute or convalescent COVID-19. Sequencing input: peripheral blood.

The CDR3 loop is CSVADGSLNQPQHF. For the CDR3, the DNA is TGCAGCGTTGCAGACGGGTCCCTCAATCAGCCCCAGCATTTT. This sequence joins TRBV29-1 and TRBJ1-5; no clear D. Trimming took off 4 bases at V and 3 bases at J, with 13 bases between the two ends. The CDR3 is 14 residues long. Germline assignment: CDR1 SQVTM and CDR2 ANQGSEA. Supplemented by reference TRBV29-1 and TRBJ1-5, the full variable domain reads SAVISQKPSRDICQRGTSLTIQCQVDSQVTMMFWYRQQPGQSLTLIATANQGSEATYESGFVIDKFPISRPNLTFSTLTVSNMSPEDSSIYLCSVADGSLNQPQHFGDGTRLSIL.